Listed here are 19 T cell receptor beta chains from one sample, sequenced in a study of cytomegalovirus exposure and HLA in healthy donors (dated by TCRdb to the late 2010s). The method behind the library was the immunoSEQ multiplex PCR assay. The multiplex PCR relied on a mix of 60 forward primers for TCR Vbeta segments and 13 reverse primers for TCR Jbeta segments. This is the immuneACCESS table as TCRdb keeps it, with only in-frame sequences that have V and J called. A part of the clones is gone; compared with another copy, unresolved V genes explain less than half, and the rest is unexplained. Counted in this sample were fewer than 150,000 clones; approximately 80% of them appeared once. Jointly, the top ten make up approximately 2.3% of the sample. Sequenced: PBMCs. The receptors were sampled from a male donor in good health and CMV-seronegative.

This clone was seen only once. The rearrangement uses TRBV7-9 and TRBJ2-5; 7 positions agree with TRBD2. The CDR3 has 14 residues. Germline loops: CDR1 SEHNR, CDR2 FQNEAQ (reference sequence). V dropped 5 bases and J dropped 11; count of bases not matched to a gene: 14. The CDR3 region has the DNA TGTGCCAGCAGCCACCTACCCCCGCGACTAGCTCAGTACTTC. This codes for CASSHLPPRLAQYF.

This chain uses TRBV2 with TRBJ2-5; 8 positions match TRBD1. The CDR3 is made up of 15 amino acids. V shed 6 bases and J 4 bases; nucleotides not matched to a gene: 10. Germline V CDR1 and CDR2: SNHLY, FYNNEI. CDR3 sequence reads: CASSNADRGAETQYF. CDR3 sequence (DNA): TGTGCCAGCAGCAATGCTGACAGGGGTGCAGAGACCCAGTACTTC.

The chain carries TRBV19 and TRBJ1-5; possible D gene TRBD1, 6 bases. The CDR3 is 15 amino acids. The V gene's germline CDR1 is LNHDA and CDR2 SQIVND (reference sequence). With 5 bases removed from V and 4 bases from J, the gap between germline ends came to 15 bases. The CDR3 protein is CASSLGTRGNQPQHF. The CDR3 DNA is TGTGCCAGTAGTCTCGGGACCAGGGGTAATCAGCCCCAGCATTTT.

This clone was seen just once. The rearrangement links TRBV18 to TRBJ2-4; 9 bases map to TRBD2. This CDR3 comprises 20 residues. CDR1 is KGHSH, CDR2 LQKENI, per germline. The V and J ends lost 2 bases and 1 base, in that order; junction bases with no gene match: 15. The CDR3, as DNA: TGTGCCAGCTCACCATCCCCCGGGACTAGCTGGAGAGGGGCCAAAAACATTCAGTACTTC. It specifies CASSPSPGTSWRGAKNIQYF.

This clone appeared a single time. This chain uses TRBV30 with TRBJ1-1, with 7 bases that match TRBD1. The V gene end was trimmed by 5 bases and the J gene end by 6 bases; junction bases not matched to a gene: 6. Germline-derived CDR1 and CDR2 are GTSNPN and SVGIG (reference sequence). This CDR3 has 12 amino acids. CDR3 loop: CAWSTRGAEAFF. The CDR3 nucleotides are TGTGCCTGGTCAACCAGGGGGGCTGAAGCTTTCTTT.

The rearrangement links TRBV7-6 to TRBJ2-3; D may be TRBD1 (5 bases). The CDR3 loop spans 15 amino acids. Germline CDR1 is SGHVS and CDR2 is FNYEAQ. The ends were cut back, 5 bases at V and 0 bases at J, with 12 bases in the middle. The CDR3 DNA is TGTGCCAGCAGCCTCCAGACAGCGAGCACAGATACGCAGTATTTT. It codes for CASSLQTASTDTQYF.

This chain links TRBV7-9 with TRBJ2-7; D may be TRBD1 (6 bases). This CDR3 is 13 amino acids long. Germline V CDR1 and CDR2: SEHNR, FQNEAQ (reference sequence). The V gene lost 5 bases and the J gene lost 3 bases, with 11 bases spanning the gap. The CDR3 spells CASSAGTFYEQYF. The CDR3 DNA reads TGTGCCAGCAGCGCCGGGACATTCTACGAGCAGTACTTC.

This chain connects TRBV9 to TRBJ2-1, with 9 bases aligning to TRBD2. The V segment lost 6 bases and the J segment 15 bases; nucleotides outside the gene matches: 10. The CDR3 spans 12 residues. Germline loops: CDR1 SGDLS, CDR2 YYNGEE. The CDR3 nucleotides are TGTGCCAGCAACACCAAGGGGACTAGCCTGTTCTTC. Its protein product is CASNTKGTSLFF.

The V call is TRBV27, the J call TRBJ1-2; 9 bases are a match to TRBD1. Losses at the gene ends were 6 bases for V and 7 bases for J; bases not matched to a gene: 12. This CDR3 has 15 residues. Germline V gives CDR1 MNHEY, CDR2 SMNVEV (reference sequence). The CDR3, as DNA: TGTGCCAGCAGCCGAAATACAGGGGGCGGGGGTGGCTACACCTTC. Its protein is CASSRNTGGGGGYTF.

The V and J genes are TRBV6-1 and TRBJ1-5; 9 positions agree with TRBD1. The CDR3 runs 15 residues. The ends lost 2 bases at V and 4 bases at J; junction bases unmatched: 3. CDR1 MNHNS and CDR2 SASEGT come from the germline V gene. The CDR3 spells CASSEFGQGNQPQHF. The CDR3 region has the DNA TGTGCCAGCAGTGAATTTGGACAGGGGAATCAGCCCCAGCATTTT.

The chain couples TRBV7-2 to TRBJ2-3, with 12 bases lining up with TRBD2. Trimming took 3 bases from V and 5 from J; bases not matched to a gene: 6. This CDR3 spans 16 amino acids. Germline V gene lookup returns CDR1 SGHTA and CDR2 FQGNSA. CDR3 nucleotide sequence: TGTGCCAGCAGCTTCACTAGCGGGAGGTTGGGAGATACGCAGTATTTT. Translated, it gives CASSFTSGRLGDTQYF. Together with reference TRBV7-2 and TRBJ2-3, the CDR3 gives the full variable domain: GAGVSQSPSNKVTEKGKDVELRCDPISGHTALYWYRQSLGQGLEFLIYFQGNSAPDKSGLPSDRFSAERTGGSVSTLTIQRTQQEDSAVYLCASSFTSGRLGDTQYFGPGTRLTVL.

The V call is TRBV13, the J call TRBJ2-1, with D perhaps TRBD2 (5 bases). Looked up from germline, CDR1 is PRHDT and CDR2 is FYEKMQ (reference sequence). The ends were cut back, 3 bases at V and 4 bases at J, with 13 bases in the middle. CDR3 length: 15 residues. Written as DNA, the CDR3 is TGTGCCAGCAGCTTTATAGCGTCATCGTACAATGAGCAGTTCTTC. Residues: CASSFIASSYNEQFF.

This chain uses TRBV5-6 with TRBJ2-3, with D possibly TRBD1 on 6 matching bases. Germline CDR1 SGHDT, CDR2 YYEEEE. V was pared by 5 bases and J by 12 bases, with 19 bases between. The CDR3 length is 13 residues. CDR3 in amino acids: CASSLTQGRGQYF. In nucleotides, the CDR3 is TGTGCCAGCAGTTTAACACAGGGACGGGGTCAGTATTTT. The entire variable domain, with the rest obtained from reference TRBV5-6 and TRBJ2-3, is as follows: DAGVTQSPTHLIKTRGQQVTLRCSPKSGHDTVSWYQQALGQGPQFIFQYYEEEERQRGNFPDRFSGHQFPNYSSELNVNALLLGDSALYLCASSLTQGRGQYFGPGTRLTVL.

For the CDR3, the DNA is TGCAGTGCTGCGACTAGCGGTGAGCAGTTCTTC. Encoded protein: CSAATSGEQFF. J is TRBJ2-1 and V is TRBV20-1; TRBD2 agrees at 9 bases. The CDR3 spans 11 residues. Unmatched junction bases numbered 2, after V lost 5 bases and J lost 9 bases. The germline gives CDR1 DFQATT, CDR2 SNEGSKA (reference sequence).

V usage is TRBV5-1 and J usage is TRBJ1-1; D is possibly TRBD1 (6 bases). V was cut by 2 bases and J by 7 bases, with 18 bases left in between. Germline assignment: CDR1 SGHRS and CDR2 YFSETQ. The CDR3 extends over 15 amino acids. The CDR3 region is CASSFSPTGLVEAFF. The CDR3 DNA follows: TGCGCCAGCAGCTTCTCGCCTACAGGGTTGGTTGAAGCTTTCTTT.

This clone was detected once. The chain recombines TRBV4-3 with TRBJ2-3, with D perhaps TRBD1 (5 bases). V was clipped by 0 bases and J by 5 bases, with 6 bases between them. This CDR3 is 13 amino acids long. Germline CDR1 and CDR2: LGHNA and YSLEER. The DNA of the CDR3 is TGCGCCAGCAGCCAAGAAAGGGGAGATACGCAGTATTTT. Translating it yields CASSQERGDTQYF.

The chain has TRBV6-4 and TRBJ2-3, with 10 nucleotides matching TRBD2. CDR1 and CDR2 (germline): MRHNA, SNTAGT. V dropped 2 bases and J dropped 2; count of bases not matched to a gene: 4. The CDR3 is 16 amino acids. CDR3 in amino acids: CASSDTAGGPTDTQYF. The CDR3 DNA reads TGTGCCAGCAGTGACACAGCGGGAGGGCCCACAGATACGCAGTATTTT.

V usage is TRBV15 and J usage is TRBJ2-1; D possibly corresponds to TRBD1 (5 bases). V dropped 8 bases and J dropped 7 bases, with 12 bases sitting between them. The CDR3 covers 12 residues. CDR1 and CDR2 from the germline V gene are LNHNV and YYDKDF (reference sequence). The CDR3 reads CATGASGNEQFF. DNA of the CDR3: TGTGCCACCGGGGCCAGTGGGAATGAGCAGTTCTTC.

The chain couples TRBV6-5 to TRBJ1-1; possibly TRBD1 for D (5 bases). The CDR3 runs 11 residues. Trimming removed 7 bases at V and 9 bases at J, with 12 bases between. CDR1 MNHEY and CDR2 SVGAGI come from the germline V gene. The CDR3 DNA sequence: TGTGCCAGCACCGGACATAACAAAGCTTTCTTT. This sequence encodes CASTGHNKAFF.